What follows are 4 T cell receptor beta chains derived from one specimen sequenced in a study of T-cell reconstitution after alpha-beta-depleted transplantation in children. Unique molecular identifiers were incorporated into the prepared TCRbeta library. One entry per CDR3 protein results from TCRdb running MiXCR on the PCR reads. The profile shows roughly 200,000 distinct CDR3 sequences, under 8.5% of them singletons. The input for sequencing was PBMCs, taken before TCRalphabeta/CD19-depleted stem cell transplant. Receptors originate from a boy between 2 and 10 years old with acute lymphoblastic leukemia, due to receive a stem cell transplant.

At least ten counts were recorded for this clonotype. CDR3 sequence reads: CSARARLPLTYNEQFF. Written as DNA, the CDR3 is TGCAGTGCTAGAGCCCGACTCCCACTGACCTACAATGAGCAGTTCTTC. This rearrangement joins TRBV20-1 to TRBJ2-1; D not resolved. Germline loops: CDR1 DFQATT, CDR2 SNEGSKA (reference sequence). Trimming cost V 1 base and J 2 bases, with 15 bases left between them. CDR3 length: 16 residues.

Many counts were recorded for this clonotype. CDR3 sequence reads: CASSLERDPLNEQFF. In DNA, the CDR3 is TGTGCCAGCAGCTTAGAGCGGGACCCACTCAATGAGCAGTTCTTC. The V and J genes are TRBV7-9 and TRBJ2-1, with 7 bases that match TRBD2. V shed 1 base and J 6 bases; nucleotides not matched to a gene: 6. The CDR3 totals 15 residues. In germline, CDR1 is SEHNR, CDR2 FQNEAQ (reference sequence). The variable domain in full, completed from reference TRBV7-9 and TRBJ2-1, reads DTGVSQNPRHKITKRGQNVTFRCDPISEHNRLYWYRQTLGQGPEFLTYFQNEAQLEKSRLLSDRFSAERPKGSFSTLEIQRTEQGDSAMYLCASSLERDPLNEQFFGPGTRLTVL.

This clonotype was picked up many times. The rearrangement joins TRBV3-1 to TRBJ2-5, with D uncertain. V was shortened by 1 base and J by 1 base, with 7 bases between the two germline ends. The CDR3 sequence is 14 residues long. Germline CDR1 and CDR2: LGHDT and YNNKEL (reference sequence). This chain's CDR3 is CASSQGIGQETQYF. The DNA for the CDR3 is TGTGCCAGCAGCCAAGGGATCGGCCAAGAGACCCAGTACTTC.

The sample holds many counts of this clonotype. The chain links TRBV5-5 to TRBJ2-1, with 8 bases that match TRBD2. Germline V lookup: CDR1 SGHKS, CDR2 YYEKEE (reference sequence). The junction had 5 bases not matched to a gene; V was cut back by 1 base and J by 2 bases. The CDR3 totals 16 residues. This CDR3 is CASSLHGGAAYNEQFF. The CDR3 nucleotides are TGTGCCAGCAGCTTGCACGGGGGGGCCGCCTACAATGAGCAGTTCTTC.